The 18 T cell receptor beta chains below were found in one sample sequenced in a study of T-cell memory formation after mild COVID-19 (dated by TCRdb to the early 2020s). Receptors were amplified or captured by 5' RACE. Sequencing was performed on an Illumina NovaSeq 6000. Through fastp at Q25 and MiXCR, TCRdb rebuilt clones from the public reads, retaining in-frame beta chains. Each CDR3 protein gets just one entry, which takes the most common genes and DNA from the rows behind it. The sample has around 440,000 distinct CDR3 sequences on record, 18% of them singletons. The ten most abundant clones make up 10% to 15% of the sample. The sample taken for sequencing was PBMCs or a T cell subset sorted from them (not recorded which). The origin of the receptors is an adult woman who had mild COVID-19 (a few samples of this study predate the infection). The sample titles of this study are shuffled in the database, so cell type and time point are left out; the donor was told from shared clones.

This clonotype was found a few times. Written as DNA, the CDR3 is TGCGCCAGCAGTCCCTTGGCAGAGGGCGGCTACACCTTC. It yields the protein CASSPLAEGGYTF. This chain uses TRBV5-1 with TRBJ1-2; no reliable D call. The CDR3 spans 13 residues. Trimming left V 5 bases short and J 8 bases short, with 16 bases between. CDR1 is SGHRS and CDR2 is YFSETQ in the germline V gene.

The chain joins TRBV29-1 to TRBJ2-1; D call uncertain. V lost 4 bases and J lost 5, with 9 bases in between. The CDR3 length is 12 residues. In germline, CDR1 is SQVTM, CDR2 ANQGSEA. DNA for the CDR3: TGCAGCGTTGGGAAAGGGAACAATGAGCAGTTCTTC. It encodes CSVGKGNNEQFF.

The CDR3 loop is CASSPPGVRNEQFF. In nucleotides, the CDR3 is TGTGCCAGCTCACCACCAGGGGTTCGCAATGAGCAGTTCTTC. The genes are TRBV18 and TRBJ2-1; tentatively, D is TRBD1 (5 bases). CDR1 and CDR2 (germline): KGHSH, LQKENI. The CDR3 is 14 amino acids. Trimming took off 0 bases at V and 6 bases at J, with 9 bases between the two ends.

This clonotype was counted between two and nine times. The rearrangement joins TRBV6-5 to TRBJ2-7; TRBD1 might be the D (6 bases). V lost 2 bases to trimming and J lost 4 bases, with 12 bases between them. There are 14 residues in the CDR3. The V gene's germline CDR1 is MNHEY and CDR2 SVGAGI. CDR3 loop: CASSYGGGTYEQYF. The CDR3 coding sequence is TGTGCCAGCAGTTACGGGGGCGGAACATACGAGCAGTACTTC.

This clonotype was picked up a small number of times. This chain links TRBV15 with TRBJ2-7, with D tentatively TRBD2 (5 bases). The CDR3 has 13 residues. V lost 0 bases, J lost 5 bases, and 8 bases lay in between. CDR1 is LNHNV, CDR2 YYDKDF, per germline (reference sequence). The CDR3 nucleotides read TGTGCCACCAGCAGAGATCACGGGGACGAGCAGTACTTC. This gives the protein CATSRDHGDEQYF.

The V call is TRBV19, the J call TRBJ1-6; D is possibly TRBD1 (5 bases). The germline V gene has CDR1 LNHDA and CDR2 SQIVND (reference sequence). V dropped 4 bases and J dropped 9 bases, with 13 bases sitting between them. This CDR3 contains 14 residues. CDR3 protein: CASSTGRSSSPLHF. The CDR3, as DNA: TGTGCCAGTAGTACGGGACGAAGTAGTTCACCCCTCCACTTT. The variable domain in full, completed from reference TRBV19 and TRBJ1-6, reads DGGITQSPKYLFRKEGQNVTLSCEQNLNHDAMYWYRQDPGQGLRLIYYSQIVNDFQKGDIAEGYSVSREKKESFPLTVTSAQKNPTAFYLCASSTGRSSSPLHFGNGTRLTVT.

V and J are TRBV6-6 and TRBJ2-3; maybe TRBD2 (6 bases). Germline V gene data show CDR1 as MNHNY and CDR2 as SVGAGI (reference sequence). The V end lost 6 bases, the J end lost 2 bases, and 12 bases lay between the germline ends. The CDR3 runs 14 residues. CDR3 sequence: CASSIRRDTDTQYF. Here the CDR3 DNA reads TGTGCCAGCAGCATTCGGCGGGACACAGATACGCAGTATTTT.

The sample holds a few counts of this clonotype. The chain joins TRBV7-8 to TRBJ2-5; TRBD2 agrees at 8 bases. The CDR3 sequence is 15 residues long. The germline CDR1 and CDR2 sequences are SGHVS and FQNEAQ. V was clipped by 5 bases and J by 4 bases; unmatched bases: 9. The CDR3 sequence: CASSVSGDPAETQYF. DNA of the CDR3: TGTGCCAGCAGCGTTAGCGGGGACCCGGCAGAGACCCAGTACTTC.

This clonotype was detected once. V and J are TRBV7-9 and TRBJ1-1, with a tentative D call TRBD1 (6 bases). This CDR3 contains 15 residues. The germline V gene encodes CDR1 SEHNR and CDR2 FQNEAQ (reference sequence). Trimming stripped 5 bases from V and 0 bases from J, with 13 bases between. CDR3 sequence: CASSQRGGMNTEAFF. The DNA for the CDR3 is TGTGCCAGCAGCCAACGAGGGGGGATGAACACTGAAGCTTTCTTT.

This clonotype has just a few counts. In DNA, the CDR3 is TGTGCCAGCAGTTTTCCACAGTTGAACACTGAAGCTTTCTTT. Translated: CASSFPQLNTEAFF. V is TRBV12-3 or TRBV12-4 and J is TRBJ1-1, with no clear D. The CDR3 loop spans 14 amino acids. Deletions cut 3 bases from V and 0 bases from J, with 8 bases between.

CDR3 region: CATSRPGQGRDTQYF. CDR3 DNA: TGTGCCACCAGCAGGCCGGGACAGGGTCGAGATACGCAGTATTTT. The chain carries TRBV15 and TRBJ2-3; 9 bases agree with TRBD1. The CDR3 extends over 15 amino acids. CDR1 is LNHNV, CDR2 YYDKDF, per germline (reference sequence). The ends lost 3 bases at V and 5 bases at J; junction bases unmatched: 6.

In its sample, this clonotype was seen a few times. The V and J genes are TRBV11-1 and TRBJ2-3; a possible D gene is TRBD2 (5 bases). CDR3 length equals 15 residues. Trimming pared 0 bases from V and 3 bases from J, leaving 10 bases between. Germline V gene data show CDR1 as SGHAT and CDR2 as FQDESV (reference sequence). The CDR3 nucleotides are TGTGCCAGCAGCTTAGCCCTAACTAGTACAGATACGCAGTATTTT. Amino acids: CASSLALTSTDTQYF.

The rearrangement uses TRBV4-1 and TRBJ2-7, with D tentatively TRBD1 (5 bases). This CDR3 has 15 residues. Germline V CDR1 and CDR2: MGHRA, YSYEKL. V lost 4 bases to trimming and J lost 2 bases, with 15 bases between them. This chain's CDR3 is CASSLGDSLTYEQYF. The CDR3 DNA reads TGCGCCAGCAGCCTTGGCGACAGCCTGACCTACGAGCAGTACTTC.

The CDR3 region is CASSQSRLRQPSSYNEQFF. CDR3 in DNA: TGCGCCAGCAGTCAATCTCGTTTGCGGCAGCCGAGCTCCTACAATGAGCAGTTCTTC. V usage is TRBV23-1 and J usage is TRBJ2-1; D is undetermined. TRBV23-1 is marked as an open reading frame, function uncertain. Trimming cost V 0 bases and J 0 bases, with 18 bases left between them. CDR3 length: 19 residues.

The chain couples TRBV4-2 to TRBJ1-5, with unresolved D. The V end was cut by 0 bases, the J end by 2 bases, with 11 bases between. CDR1 is LGHNA and CDR2 is YNFKEQ in the germline V gene. The CDR3 sequence is 16 residues long. The CDR3 nucleotides are TGTGCCAGCAGCCAAGAGGCCCGAAGGGGCAATCAGCCCCAGCATTTT. Protein sequence: CASSQEARRGNQPQHF.

The gene calls are TRBV5-6 and TRBJ2-5; D might be TRBD1 or TRBD2, each matching 5 bases. V lost 0 bases and J lost 7, with 13 bases in between. The CDR3 has 14 amino acids. From germline, CDR1 is SGHDT and CDR2 YYEEEE. CDR3 nucleotide sequence: TGTGCCAGCAGCTTGGCCCCCCGAGGGGCGACCCAGTACTTC. Protein: CASSLAPRGATQYF.

The gene calls are TRBV4-2 and TRBJ1-1, with 7 bases aligning to TRBD1. The germline CDR1 and CDR2 sequences are LGHNA and YNFKEQ. The trim removed 0 bases at V and 0 bases at J, leaving 1 base unmatched. The CDR3 runs to 15 residues. For the CDR3, the DNA is TGTGCCAGCAGCCAAGAGGGACAGATGAACACTGAAGCTTTCTTT. This encodes CASSQEGQMNTEAFF.

This clonotype came up a few times. The chain carries TRBV12-3 or TRBV12-4 and TRBJ1-1; TRBD1 is a possible D gene (5 bases). The length of the CDR3 is 13 residues. Trimming stripped 8 bases from V and 5 bases from J, with 15 bases between. The CDR3 sequence is CASLKLGVTEAFF. CDR3 sequence (DNA): TGTGCCAGCCTCAAGCTAGGGGTGACTGAAGCTTTCTTT.